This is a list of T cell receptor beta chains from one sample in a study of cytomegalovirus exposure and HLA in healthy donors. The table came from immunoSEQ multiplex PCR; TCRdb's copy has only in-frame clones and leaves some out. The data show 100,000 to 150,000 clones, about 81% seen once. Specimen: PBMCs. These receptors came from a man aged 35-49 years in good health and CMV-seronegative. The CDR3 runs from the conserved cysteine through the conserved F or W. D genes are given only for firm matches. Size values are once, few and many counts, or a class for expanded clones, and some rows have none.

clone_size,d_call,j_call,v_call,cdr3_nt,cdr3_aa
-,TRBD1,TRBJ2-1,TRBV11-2,TGTGCCAGCAGCCGGGACAGGGTCGTCAATGAGCAGTTCTTC,CASSRDRVVNEQFF
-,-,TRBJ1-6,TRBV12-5,TGTGCTAGTGCCGCCAGGGGCGGTAATTCACCCCTCCACTTT,CASAARGGNSPLHF
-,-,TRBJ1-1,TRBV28,TGTGCCAGCATTGGGGGGACCACTGAAGCTTTCTTT,CASIGGTTEAFF
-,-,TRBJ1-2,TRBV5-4,TGTGCCAGCAGCCGGGGCGGGGGGGCTGGCGATGGCTACACCTTC,CASSRGGGAGDGYTF
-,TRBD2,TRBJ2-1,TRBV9,TGTGCCAGCAGCGCCCGGACTAGCGGGACGAATGAGCAGTTCTTC,CASSARTSGTNEQFF
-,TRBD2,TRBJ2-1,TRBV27,TGTGCCAGCAGTTTTTCACTAGCGGGCTCCTACAATGAGCAGTTCTTC,CASSFSLAGSYNEQFF
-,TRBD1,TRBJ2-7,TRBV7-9,TGTGCCAGTAACAGGGGTCTATCCTACGAGCAGTACTTC,CASNRGLSYEQYF
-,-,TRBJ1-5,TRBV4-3,TGCGCCAGCAGCCGTTATACAGGGTACGATCAGCCCCAGCATTTT,CASSRYTGYDQPQHF
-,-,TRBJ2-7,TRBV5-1,TGTGCCAGCAGCTTTAGAGCGCCCAGCTCCTACGAGCAGTACTTC,CASSFRAPSSYEQYF
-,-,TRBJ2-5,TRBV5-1,TGCGCCAGCAGCCCCCATTCTACCGCCACGCCAGAGACCCAGTACTTC,CASSPHSTATPETQYF
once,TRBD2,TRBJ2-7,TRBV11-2,TGTGCCAGCAGACGTCGGGACTACTCCTACGAGCAGTACTTC,CASRRRDYSYEQYF
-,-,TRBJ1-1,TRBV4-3,TGCGCCAGCAGCCAAGACCCCCAGTACACTGAAGCTTTCTTT,CASSQDPQYTEAFF
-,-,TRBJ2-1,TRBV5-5,TGTGCCAGCAGCAGTCGGGTGGGGCTAGGGGTATACAATGAGCAGTTCTTC,CASSSRVGLGVYNEQFF
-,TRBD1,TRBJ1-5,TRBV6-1,TGTGCCAGCAGTGGAGCACAGGGGACTGGCAATCAGCCCCAGCATTTT,CASSGAQGTGNQPQHF
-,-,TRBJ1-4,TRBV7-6,TGTGCCAGCAGCTTAGCGCAGGAGGGTGAACTGTTTTTT,CASSLAQEGELFF
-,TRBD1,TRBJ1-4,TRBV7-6,TGTGCCAGCAGCTTAGGGGCAACCGGGACAGGGGTTGAAAAACTGTTTTTT,CASSLGATGTGVEKLFF
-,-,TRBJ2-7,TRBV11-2,TGTGCCAGCAGCTTAAACAGGGTAAACGAGCAGTACTTC,CASSLNRVNEQYF
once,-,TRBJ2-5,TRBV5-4,TGTGCCAGCAGCTTGGGTGGGGTCGGGGGGACCCAGTACTTC,CASSLGGVGGTQYF
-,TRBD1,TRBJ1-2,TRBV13,TGTGCCAGCAGCCCGGGGACAGAACCTAATGGCTACACCTTC,CASSPGTEPNGYTF
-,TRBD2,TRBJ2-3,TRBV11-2,TGTGCCAGCAGCTTTTTTAGCGGGACCCGGGATACGCAGTATTTT,CASSFFSGTRDTQYF
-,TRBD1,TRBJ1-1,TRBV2,TGTGCCAGCAGATCGGACAGGGCGGCTGAAGCTTTCTTT,CASRSDRAAEAFF
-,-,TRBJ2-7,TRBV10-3,TGTGCCATCAGTGCGATCGAACAGGGAGAGCAGTACTTC,CAISAIEQGEQYF
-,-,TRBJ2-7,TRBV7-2,TGTGCCAGCAGCCCTGCGGCGGGGAGCTCCTACGAGCAGTACTTC,CASSPAAGSSYEQYF
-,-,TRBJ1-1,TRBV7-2,TGTGCCAGCAGCTTAGAGGTCAGGGTGGCGGCTTTCTTT,CASSLEVRVAAFF
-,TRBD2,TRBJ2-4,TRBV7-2,TGTGCCAGCAGCACTACTAGCGGGGGGATCGGTGGAAACATTCAGTACTTC,CASSTTSGGIGGNIQYF
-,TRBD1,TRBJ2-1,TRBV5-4,TGTGCCAGCAGCTTGGCCGGGACAGGGGGAGAGAATGAGCAGTTCTTC,CASSLAGTGGENEQFF
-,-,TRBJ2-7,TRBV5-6,TGTGCCAGCAGCTTGGTCGGGTCGGGCGAGCAGTACTTC,CASSLVGSGEQYF
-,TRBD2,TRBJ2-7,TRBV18,TGTGCCAGCTCACCGGGACTAGCGCGAGCCTACGAGCAGTACTTC,CASSPGLARAYEQYF
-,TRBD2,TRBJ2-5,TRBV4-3,TGCGCCAGCAGCCAAACCTCGACTAGCGGGGGACAAGAGACCCAGTACTTC,CASSQTSTSGGQETQYF
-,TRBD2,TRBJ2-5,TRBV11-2,TGTGCCAGCAGCTTGGGCGGGACTAGGGAAGAGACCCAGTACTTC,CASSLGGTREETQYF
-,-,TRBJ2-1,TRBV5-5,TGTGCCAGCAGCATACTAGTATTTCATGAGCAGTTCTTC,CASSILVFHEQFF
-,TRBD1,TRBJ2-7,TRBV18,TGTGCCAGCTCGACCGGGACAGGGGGATGGTACGAGCAGTACTTC,CASSTGTGGWYEQYF
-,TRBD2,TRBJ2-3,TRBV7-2,TGTGCCAGCACCCAAGGGGGACTAGCGGGAATAAATACGCAGTATTTT,CASTQGGLAGINTQYF
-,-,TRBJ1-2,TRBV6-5,TGTGCCAGCAGTTACTCCCAGGAGGGGATGGGCTATGGCTACACCTTC,CASSYSQEGMGYGYTF
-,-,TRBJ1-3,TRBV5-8,TGTGCCAGCAGCTTGCTAGGAAACACCATATATTTT,CASSLLGNTIYF
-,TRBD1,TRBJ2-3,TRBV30,TGTGCCTGGAGTCAGGACAGGGCTAGCACAGATACGCAGTATTTT,CAWSQDRASTDTQYF
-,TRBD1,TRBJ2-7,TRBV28,TGTGCCAGCAGTTTCCCCCCCGGGACAGGGGGAAGGTACGAGCAGTACTTC,CASSFPPGTGGRYEQYF
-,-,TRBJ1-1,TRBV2,TGTGCCAGCAGTGGCGACAGGAGCTTCGGTAGGGGGGAGGGGGGCACTGAAGCTTTCTTT,CASSGDRSFGRGEGGTEAFF
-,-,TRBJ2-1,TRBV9,TGTGCCAGCAGCGTAGCAGGGCCGGCCTACAATGAGCAGTTCTTC,CASSVAGPAYNEQFF
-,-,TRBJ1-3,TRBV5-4,TGTGCCAGCAGCTTCACGGGATCTGGAAACACCATATATTTT,CASSFTGSGNTIYF
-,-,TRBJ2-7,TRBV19,TGTGCCAGTAGTATTCCCCCTACGCCTAGCGAGCAGTACTTC,CASSIPPTPSEQYF
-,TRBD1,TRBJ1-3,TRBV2,TGTGCCAGCAGTGGACAGGGGGCATACACCATATATTTT,CASSGQGAYTIYF
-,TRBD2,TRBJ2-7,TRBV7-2,TGTGCCAGCAACTCGGGACTAGGCTCCTACGAGCAGTACTTC,CASNSGLGSYEQYF
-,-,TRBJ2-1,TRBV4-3,TGCGCCAGCAGCCAAGGACAGCCAACCTACAATGAGCAGTTCTTC,CASSQGQPTYNEQFF
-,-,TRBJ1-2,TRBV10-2,TGCGCCAGCAGTTCTTACAGGGAAAACTATGGCTACACCTTC,CASSSYRENYGYTF
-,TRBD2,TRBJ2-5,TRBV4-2,TGTGCCAGCAGCCCCGGGGGCGGGAGGGCCTTAGAGACCCAGTACTTC,CASSPGGGRALETQYF
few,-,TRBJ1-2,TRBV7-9,TGTGCCAGCAGCTTACGGGCTAACTATGGCTACACCTTC,CASSLRANYGYTF
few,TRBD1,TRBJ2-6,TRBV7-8,TGTGCCAGCAGCTTAGCCTTAAGACAGGGGACAGCGTCTGGGGCCAACGTCCTGACTTTC,CASSLALRQGTASGANVLTF
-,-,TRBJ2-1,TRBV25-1,TGTGCCAGCAGTGACCACAGGCTACGGTTCTTC,CASSDHRLRFF
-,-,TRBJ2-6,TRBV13,TGTGCCAGCAGCTTATACAGGGTGGCTGGGGCCAACGTCCTGACTTTC,CASSLYRVAGANVLTF
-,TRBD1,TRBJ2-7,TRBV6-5,TGTGCCAGCAGCGCCGGGACAGGGATTTACGAGCAGTACTTC,CASSAGTGIYEQYF
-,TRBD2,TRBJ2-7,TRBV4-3,TGCGCCAGCAGCCACCCGCGCGGGGGGTGCTACGAGCAGTACTTC,CASSHPRGGCYEQYF
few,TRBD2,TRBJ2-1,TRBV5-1,TGCGCCAGCAGCTTGGAACTAGCGAGTCCCAATGAGCAGTTCTTC,CASSLELASPNEQFF
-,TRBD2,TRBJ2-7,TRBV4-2,TGTGCCAGCAGCCAACAATCTAGCGGGAGTTGGTCCTACGAGCAGTACTTC,CASSQQSSGSWSYEQYF
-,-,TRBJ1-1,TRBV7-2,TGTGCCAGCAGCCCCCCGGGGAGGGCGATGAACACTGAAGCTTTCTTT,CASSPPGRAMNTEAFF